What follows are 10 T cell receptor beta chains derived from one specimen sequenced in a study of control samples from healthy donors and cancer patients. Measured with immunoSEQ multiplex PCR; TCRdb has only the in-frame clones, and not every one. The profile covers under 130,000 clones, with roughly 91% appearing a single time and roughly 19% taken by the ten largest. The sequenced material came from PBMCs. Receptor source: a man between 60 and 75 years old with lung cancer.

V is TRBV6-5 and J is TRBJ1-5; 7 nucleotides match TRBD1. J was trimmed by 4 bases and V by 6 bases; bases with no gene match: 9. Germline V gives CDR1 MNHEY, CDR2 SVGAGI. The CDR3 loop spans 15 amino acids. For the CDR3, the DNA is TGTGCCAGCAGACCATTTGCAGGGGGTAATCAGCCCCAGCATTTT. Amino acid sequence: CASRPFAGGNQPQHF.

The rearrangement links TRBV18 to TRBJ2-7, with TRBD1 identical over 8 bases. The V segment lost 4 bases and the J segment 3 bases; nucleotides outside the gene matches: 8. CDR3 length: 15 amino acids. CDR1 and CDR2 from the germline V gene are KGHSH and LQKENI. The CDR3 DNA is TGTGCCAGCTCACTGGGACAGGCAGCTTTCTACGAGCAGTACTTC. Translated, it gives CASSLGQAAFYEQYF. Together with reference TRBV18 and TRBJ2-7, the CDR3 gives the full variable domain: NAGVMQNPRHLVRRRGQEARLRCSPMKGHSHVYWYRQLPEEGLKFMVYLQKENIIDESGMPKERFSAEFPKEGPSILRIQQVVRGDSAAYFCASSLGQAAFYEQYFGPGTRLTVT.

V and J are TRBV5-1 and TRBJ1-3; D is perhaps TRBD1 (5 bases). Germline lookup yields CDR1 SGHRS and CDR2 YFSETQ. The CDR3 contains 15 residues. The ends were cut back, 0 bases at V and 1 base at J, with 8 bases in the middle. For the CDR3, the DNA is TGCGCCAGCAGCTTGGACGGGGGTTCTGGAAACACCATATATTTT. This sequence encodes CASSLDGGSGNTIYF.

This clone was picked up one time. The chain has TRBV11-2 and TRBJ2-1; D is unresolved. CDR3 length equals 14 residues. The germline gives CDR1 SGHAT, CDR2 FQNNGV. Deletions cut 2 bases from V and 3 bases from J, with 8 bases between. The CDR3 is CASSLLRYYNEQFF. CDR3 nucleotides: TGTGCCAGCAGCTTACTACGATACTACAATGAGCAGTTCTTC. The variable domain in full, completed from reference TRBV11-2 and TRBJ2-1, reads EAGVAQSPRYKIIEKRQSVAFWCNPISGHATLYWYQQILGQGPKLLIQFQNNGVVDDSQLPKDRFSAERLKGVDSTLKIQPAKLEDSAVYLCASSLLRYYNEQFFGPGTRLTVL.

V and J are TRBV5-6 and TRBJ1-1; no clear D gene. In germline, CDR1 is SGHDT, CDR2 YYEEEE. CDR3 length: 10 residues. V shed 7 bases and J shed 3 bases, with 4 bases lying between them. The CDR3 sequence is CASGDTEAFF. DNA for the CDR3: TGTGCCAGCGGAGACACTGAAGCTTTCTTT.

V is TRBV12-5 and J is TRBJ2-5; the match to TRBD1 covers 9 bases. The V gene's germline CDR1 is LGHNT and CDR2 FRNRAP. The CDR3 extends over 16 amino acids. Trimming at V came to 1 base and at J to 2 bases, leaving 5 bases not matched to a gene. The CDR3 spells CASGLDGTGRQETQYF. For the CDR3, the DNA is TGTGCTAGTGGTTTGGACGGGACAGGGAGGCAAGAGACCCAGTACTTC.

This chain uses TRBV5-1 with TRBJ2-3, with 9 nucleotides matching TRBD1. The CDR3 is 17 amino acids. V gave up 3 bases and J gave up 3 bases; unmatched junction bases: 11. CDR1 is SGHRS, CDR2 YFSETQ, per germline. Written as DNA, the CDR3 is TGCGCCAGCAGCTCCGGAACCGGGACAGGGATGACAGATACGCAGTATTTT. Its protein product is CASSSGTGTGMTDTQYF.

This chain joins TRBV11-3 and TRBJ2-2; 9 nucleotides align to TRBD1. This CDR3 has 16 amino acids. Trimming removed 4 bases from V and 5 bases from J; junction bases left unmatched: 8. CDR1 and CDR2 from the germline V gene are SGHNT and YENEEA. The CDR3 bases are TGTGCCAGCAGCTCGATATCCGGGACAGGGACCGGGGAGCTGTTTTTT. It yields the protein CASSSISGTGTGELFF.

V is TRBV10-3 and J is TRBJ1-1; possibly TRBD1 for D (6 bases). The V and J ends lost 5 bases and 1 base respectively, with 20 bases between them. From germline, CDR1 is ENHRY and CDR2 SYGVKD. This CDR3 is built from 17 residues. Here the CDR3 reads CAISKGVGARGNTEAFF. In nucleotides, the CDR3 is TGTGCCATCAGTAAGGGGGTTGGGGCCCGAGGGAACACTGAAGCTTTCTTT.

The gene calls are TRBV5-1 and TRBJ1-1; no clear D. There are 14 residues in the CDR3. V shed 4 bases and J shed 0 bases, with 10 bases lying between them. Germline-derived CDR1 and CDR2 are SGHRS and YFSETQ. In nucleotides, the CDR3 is TGCGCCAGCAGCCAGGTTGGAGTGAACACTGAAGCTTTCTTT. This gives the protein CASSQVGVNTEAFF.